Listed below are T cell receptor beta chains from one sample, sequenced in a study of blood T cell repertoires in COVID-19. The table came from immunoSEQ multiplex PCR; TCRdb's copy has only in-frame clones and leaves some out. The sample holds 65,000 to 85,000 clones; 86% are singletons and the top ten take over 6%. The sample comprised peripheral blood. The receptors stem from a man at least 80 years old with COVID-19, enrolled during active disease. The CDR3 runs from the conserved cysteine through the conserved F or W. A D gene is named only where the DNA matches it firmly. The size of a clone is reported for some rows only, either as once, few or many, or as a class for expanded clones.

TRBV19,-,TRBJ1-1,-,TGTGCCAGTAGTGTTACAGGGAGTACTGAAGCTTTCTTT,CASSVTGSTEAFF
TRBV7-9,-,TRBJ1-1,-,TGTGCCAGCAGCCATCCGACAGAGAACACTGAAGCTTTCTTT,CASSHPTENTEAFF
TRBV6-5,few,TRBJ1-6,-,TGTGCCAGCAGTTACGGAGGGAGCTCCTATAATTCACCCCTCCACTTT,CASSYGGSSYNSPLHF
TRBV2,few,TRBJ2-7,-,TGTGCCAGCAGTGAATCTCCGACAGCCCCCTCCTACGAGCAGTACTTC,CASSESPTAPSYEQYF
TRBV27,-,TRBJ2-7,-,TGTGCCAGCAGTTATAACAGGGTCTCCTACGAGCAGTACTTC,CASSYNRVSYEQYF
TRBV20-1,-,TRBJ1-2,-,TGCAGTGCTAGTCCCAGGGTCGATGGCTACACCTTC,CSASPRVDGYTF
TRBV19,-,TRBJ2-2,-,TGTGCCAGTAGTATAACGGTTACGAACACCGGGGAGCTGTTTTTT,CASSITVTNTGELFF
TRBV27,few,TRBJ1-1,TRBD1,TGTGCCAGCAGCCGGGGACAGGGGCGGGTTGAAGCTTTCTTT,CASSRGQGRVEAFF
TRBV19,-,TRBJ2-3,-,TGTGCCAGTAGTCCGTTTTCTGTCCCTACGCAGTATTTT,CASSPFSVPTQYF
TRBV11-2,-,TRBJ1-1,-,TGTGCCAGCAGCTTTCTCACGCGCACTGAAGCTTTCTTT,CASSFLTRTEAFF
TRBV24-1,-,TRBJ2-1,TRBD2,TGTGCCACCAGTGACATACTAGCGGGGGAGACCAATGAGCAGTTCTTC,CATSDILAGETNEQFF
TRBV20-1,-,TRBJ1-2,-,TGCAGTGCTAGTCAAGGGGGTTTCGGCTATGGCTACACCTTC,CSASQGGFGYGYTF
TRBV9,-,TRBJ2-3,-,TGTGCCAGCAGCGCGGTGGGGGGGCATGGAGATACGCAGTATTTT,CASSAVGGHGDTQYF
TRBV18,-,TRBJ1-1,-,TGTGCCAGCTCCCTATCAGAGGCGTCAGAAGCTTTCTTT,CASSLSEASEAFF
TRBV12-3/TRBV12-4,-,TRBJ1-1,-,TGTGCCAGCAGTTTAGAGACTTTTACTGAAGCTTTCTTT,CASSLETFTEAFF
TRBV2,-,TRBJ2-5,-,TGTGCCAGCAGTGACGGGCAGGGGCAAGAGACCCAGTACTTC,CASSDGQGQETQYF
TRBV7-2,few,TRBJ1-2,TRBD1,TGTGCCAGCAGCTTTGGACAGGGGGCAGCGGAGGGCTACACCTTC,CASSFGQGAAEGYTF
TRBV5-4,-,TRBJ2-7,-,TGTGCCAGCAGCTTGGGGAGGGCCTACGAGCAGTACTTC,CASSLGRAYEQYF
TRBV11-3,once,TRBJ1-3,-,TGTGCCAGCAGCTTAGGTACAGGCTCTGGAAACACCATATATTTT,CASSLGTGSGNTIYF
TRBV6-2/TRBV6-3,-,TRBJ1-1,-,TGTGCCAGCAGTTACTTCCTCCGTTCGGGATTAACTGAAGCTTTCTTT,CASSYFLRSGLTEAFF
TRBV3-1/TRBV3-2,-,TRBJ2-2,TRBD2,TGTGCCAGCAGGCAACTAGCGGGGGTTCCGAACACCGGGGAGCTGTTTTTT,CASRQLAGVPNTGELFF
TRBV18,-,TRBJ1-2,TRBD1,TGTGCCAGCTCACCACTCACAACGGGACAGAACTATGGCTACACCTTC,CASSPLTTGQNYGYTF
TRBV9,-,TRBJ2-7,-,TGTGCCAGCAGCGCCACCGCCTGGGGTCAGGGGAACGCCGAGCAGTACTTC,CASSATAWGQGNAEQYF
TRBV20-1,-,TRBJ1-2,TRBD1,TGCAGTGCTAGTGACGGACAGGGCTATGGCTACACCTTC,CSASDGQGYGYTF
TRBV11-3,-,TRBJ2-5,-,TGTGCCAGCAGCTTAGGGCGGGCATCAGAGACCCAGTACTTC,CASSLGRASETQYF
TRBV6-1,-,TRBJ2-2,TRBD1,TGTGCCAGCAGTGCCTCAAAGGGACAGACAAACACCGGGGAGCTGTTTTTT,CASSASKGQTNTGELFF
TRBV5-1,-,TRBJ1-2,-,TGCGCCAGCAGCCCAGAGGCCCCTAACTATGGCTACACCTTC,CASSPEAPNYGYTF
TRBV18,-,TRBJ2-7,TRBD1,TGTGCCAGCTCACCCCGGGACAGGGCCTACGAGCAGTACTTC,CASSPRDRAYEQYF
TRBV7-2,-,TRBJ2-3,-,TGTGCCAGCAGCGTGGACAGCCATGGCACAGATACGCAGTATTTT,CASSVDSHGTDTQYF
TRBV28,few,TRBJ2-7,TRBD2,TGTGCCAGCACCGATCCCGGGACTACCTACGAGCAGTACTTC,CASTDPGTTYEQYF
TRBV2,-,TRBJ2-7,-,TGTGCCAGCAATCTACGGGCCGAGGGTTTTTACGAGCAGTACTTC,CASNLRAEGFYEQYF
TRBV7-2,-,TRBJ1-6,TRBD1,TGTGCCAGCAGCCGGACAGGCGGGTCCTATAATTCACCCCTCCACTTT,CASSRTGGSYNSPLHF
TRBV10-2,-,TRBJ2-7,TRBD1,TGCGCCAGCAGTGAGAAATGGGACAGGGTCTACGAGCAGTACTTC,CASSEKWDRVYEQYF
TRBV7-3,-,TRBJ2-2,TRBD1,TGTGCCAGCAGCTTGGGACAGGGGAACACCGGGGAGCTGTTTTTT,CASSLGQGNTGELFF
TRBV4-2,-,TRBJ1-4,-,TGTGCCAGCAGCCTTCTCGGGGAGAGGGAAAAACTGTTTTTT,CASSLLGEREKLFF
TRBV2,few,TRBJ1-4,-,TGTGCCAGCAGTGGGGAGAGCATTAGTGAAAAACTGTTTTTT,CASSGESISEKLFF
TRBV2,-,TRBJ2-1,TRBD2,TGTGCCAGCAGCGTGGGACTAGCGGGAGGGAATGAGCAGTTCTTC,CASSVGLAGGNEQFF
TRBV29-1,-,TRBJ1-1,-,TGCAGCGTCAACTGGGGGGACACTGAAGCTTTCTTT,CSVNWGDTEAFF
TRBV5-3,-,TRBJ1-5,-,TGTGCCAGAAGCACCCCCCGCGGTAGCAATCAGCCCCAGCATTTT,CARSTPRGSNQPQHF
TRBV3-1/TRBV3-2,-,TRBJ1-6,-,TGTGCCAGCAGCCGACAGCCCTATAATTCACCCCTCCACTTT,CASSRQPYNSPLHF
TRBV6-5,-,TRBJ1-1,TRBD1,TGTGCCAGCAGTTACTCAGGGGGCCGCACTGAAGCTTTCTTT,CASSYSGGRTEAFF
TRBV24-1,-,TRBJ1-1,TRBD1,TGTGCCACCAGTGATTCACGGACAGGGGGTAAAGCTTTCTTT,CATSDSRTGGKAFF
TRBV4-1,-,TRBJ2-2,TRBD1,TGCGCCAGCAGCCAAGTCCCCGGGACAGTTAACATCGGGGAGCTGTTTTTT,CASSQVPGTVNIGELFF
TRBV6-2/TRBV6-3,-,TRBJ2-7,-,TGTGCCAGCAGCACCGCCGACAGACCTACCTACGAGCAGTACTTC,CASSTADRPTYEQYF
TRBV24-1,few,TRBJ2-3,TRBD1,TGTGCCACCAGTGACCGTCGACAGGGGCCCAGCACAGATACGCAGTATTTT,CATSDRRQGPSTDTQYF